This T cell receptor beta chain is drawn from a study of metastatic and nonmetastatic thyroid tumors. Study in general: Comparison of repertoires was carried out across blood and tumor or nodule tissue from malignant and benign thyroid patients.

With MiXCR, TCRdb called clones anew from the PCR reads. The sample records fewer than 15,000 clones, 12% being singletons. V was clipped by 3 bases and J by 3 bases, with 19 bases between them. The CDR3 consists of 16 residues. The germline gives CDR1 SGDLS, CDR2 YYNGEE. This clone has ten or more counts. Patients were all untreated before their thyroid surgery. The chain combines TRBV9 with TRBJ2-7, with D possibly matching TRBD2 (5 bases). Sequenced: blood. This clonotype originated in a female donor with papillary thyroid cancer or a benign thyroid nodule (not recorded which). Some clones in this sample may be carry-over from other donors' samples. Written as DNA, the CDR3 is TGTGCCAGCAGCGGAGGCCCTGGGCCTGGAGGCTACGAGCAGTACTTC. It specifies CASSGGPGPGGYEQYF.